The 19 T cell receptor beta chains below come from one sample, sequenced in a study of blood T cell repertoires in COVID-19. Here immunoSEQ multiplex PCR was the method, and the copy in TCRdb shows in-frame clones only, minus some. Here the sample spans some 340,000 clones, about 89% being singletons. Input material: PBMCs or T cells enriched from blood (not recorded which). Every receptor here comes from a woman in her twenties or thirties who had recovered from COVID-19.

This chain uses TRBV28 with TRBJ1-6; tentatively, D is TRBD1 (5 bases). Germline V lookup: CDR1 MDHEN, CDR2 SYDVKM. There are 14 residues in the CDR3. V lost 8 bases to trimming and J lost 8 bases, with 16 bases between them. Here the CDR3 DNA reads TGTGCCAGCTCAAGGGTTTCCAGGGATTCACCCCTCCACTTT. Its protein is CASSRVSRDSPLHF.

The chain joins TRBV5-5 to TRBJ1-1; 7 bases map to TRBD1. Per germline, CDR1 SGHKS and CDR2 YYEKEE (reference sequence). The CDR3 contains 15 residues. V was pared by 3 bases and J by 4 bases, with 9 bases of the junction left unmatched. Here the CDR3 reads CASSSADRVSTEAFF. DNA for the CDR3: TGTGCCAGCAGCTCGGCAGACAGGGTATCCACTGAAGCTTTCTTT.

This clone was counted once. This rearrangement joins TRBV4-3 to TRBJ1-2; TRBD1 is a possible D gene (6 bases). The CDR3 is made up of 17 amino acids. Trimming took 4 bases from V and 0 from J, leaving 18 bases between them. Germline V gene data show CDR1 as LGHNA and CDR2 as YSLEER. The CDR3 sequence: CASSPQTFRDTNYGYTF. DNA for the CDR3: TGCGCCAGCAGCCCCCAGACCTTCCGGGACACTAACTATGGCTACACCTTC.

There are a few counts of this clone. The CDR3 loop is CASSYLGGERAQPQHF. The CDR3 DNA sequence: TGTGCCAGCAGTTACTTAGGCGGGGAACGGGCTCAGCCCCAGCATTTT. The chain uses TRBV6-2 or TRBV6-3 and TRBJ1-5; unclear D gene. In germline, CDR1 is MNHEY, CDR2 SVGEGT. The CDR3 is 16 residues long. Deletions cut 1 base from V and 6 bases from J, with 16 bases between.

The rearrangement uses TRBV30 and TRBJ1-1, with D possibly being TRBD1 (6 bases). V was pared by 2 bases and J by 3 bases, with 16 bases between. Looked up from germline, CDR1 is GTSNPN and CDR2 is SVGIG (reference sequence). This CDR3 region has 15 residues. CDR3 residues: CAWSPQGQPYTEAFF. CDR3 in DNA: TGTGCCTGGAGTCCCCAGGGACAACCTTACACTGAAGCTTTCTTT.

The chain combines TRBV6-5 with TRBJ1-6; 9 nucleotides agree with TRBD1. The CDR3 spans 16 residues. Trimming took 0 bases from V and 11 from J; bases not matched to a gene: 8. Germline V gene data show CDR1 as MNHEY and CDR2 as SVGAGI. As DNA, the CDR3 is TGTGCCAGCAGTTACTCTGGAGAGACAGGGGGAACACCCCTCCACTTT. Protein product: CASSYSGETGGTPLHF.

This clone was picked up a small number of times. The CDR3 region has the DNA TGTGCCAGCAGCTTGGGCAGGGGAAATTCACCCCTCCACTTT. This translates into CASSLGRGNSPLHF. V gene TRBV5-6 combines with J gene TRBJ1-6, with D possibly being TRBD1 (6 bases). Germline CDR1 and CDR2: SGHDT and YYEEEE. V lost 0 bases, J lost 7 bases, and 8 bases lay in between. CDR3 size: 14 residues.

The V and J genes are TRBV7-9 and TRBJ1-5, with 8 bases identical to TRBD1. The germline CDR1 and CDR2 sequences are SEHNR and FQNEAQ (reference sequence). Trimming at V came to 3 bases and at J to 4 bases, leaving 2 bases not matched to a gene. This CDR3 has 14 amino acids. CDR3 DNA sequence: TGTGCCAGCAGCTTGGGACAGGCTAATCAGCCCCAGCATTTT. This translates into CASSLGQANQPQHF.

This chain uses TRBV4-1 with TRBJ1-5, with D unresolved. CDR1 and CDR2 (germline): MGHRA, YSYEKL. This CDR3 is 15 amino acids long. V lost 3 bases and J lost 0, with 9 bases in between. CDR3 residues: CASSHESYSNQPQHF. The CDR3 nucleotides are TGCGCCAGCAGCCATGAGAGTTATAGCAATCAGCCCCAGCATTTT.

The chain is built from TRBV20-1 and TRBJ2-7; the match to TRBD1 covers 8 bases. CDR3 length: 11 amino acids. Germline CDR1 and CDR2: DFQATT and SNEGSKA (reference sequence). Germline trimming cut 5 bases from V and 10 bases from J; bases unmatched to any gene: 7. CDR3 sequence reads: CSAGAGGFQYF. The CDR3 bases are TGCAGTGCTGGGGCAGGGGGCTTCCAGTACTTC.

V usage is TRBV6-5 and J usage is TRBJ1-1; no clear D gene. CDR1 and CDR2 from the germline V gene are MNHEY and SVGAGI. Trimming removed 5 bases from V and 3 bases from J, with 13 bases in between. The CDR3 has 14 residues. CDR3 in amino acids: CASSHQRRDTEAFF. The CDR3 DNA follows: TGTGCCAGCAGTCACCAGAGGCGGGACACTGAAGCTTTCTTT.

This clone was detected only once. The CDR3 protein is CAWSLYAGGYTF. The CDR3 DNA reads as TGTGCCTGGAGCTTATACGCCGGTGGCTACACCTTC. The chain is built from TRBV30 and TRBJ1-2, with D hard to call. Per germline, CDR1 GTSNPN and CDR2 SVGIG (reference sequence). Trimming removed 3 bases from V and 7 bases from J, with 12 bases in between. This CDR3 contains 12 residues.

This chain joins TRBV6-1 and TRBJ2-2, with a tentative D call TRBD2 (6 bases). Germline V CDR1 and CDR2: MNHNS, SASEGT. The V end lost 2 bases, the J end lost 6 bases, and 10 bases lay between the germline ends. The CDR3 spans 14 residues. The CDR3 DNA is TGTGCCAGCAGTGAATCTTGGGGGGCCGGGGAGCTGTTTTTT. Protein: CASSESWGAGELFF.

This clone is a singleton in its sample. The V call is TRBV6-5, the J call TRBJ1-2; D perhaps matches TRBD1 (5 bases). Trimming took off 0 bases at V and 2 bases at J, with 10 bases between the two ends. CDR3 length: 15 amino acids. Germline V gene data show CDR1 as MNHEY and CDR2 as SVGAGI. The CDR3: CASSYSGDSNYGYTF. The CDR3 region has the DNA TGTGCCAGCAGTTACTCAGGAGACAGCAACTATGGCTACACCTTC.

As DNA, the CDR3 is TGTGCCTGGAGTGAGGTATTGGGGGGTAGGGACTACGAGCAGTACTTC. Translated, it gives CAWSEVLGGRDYEQYF. The V and J genes are TRBV30 and TRBJ2-7; D is perhaps TRBD2 (6 bases). CDR1 and CDR2 (germline): GTSNPN, SVGIG (reference sequence). The CDR3 length is 16 residues. Trimming cost V 1 base and J 3 bases, with 19 bases left between them.

This clone was detected a few times. J is TRBJ1-4 and V is TRBV10-2, with 10 bases fitting TRBD1. CDR1 and CDR2 from the germline V gene are WSHSY and SAAADI. With 3 bases clipped from V and 6 bases from J, the junction kept 4 bases outside the gene matches. The length of the CDR3 is 15 residues. The CDR3 region has the DNA TGCGCCAGCAGTGAACCGACAGGGGGCCATGAAAAACTGTTTTTT. This codes for CASSEPTGGHEKLFF.

The rearrangement uses TRBV12-3 or TRBV12-4 and TRBJ2-7; D unclear. Trimming stripped 2 bases from V and 2 bases from J, with 7 bases between. CDR3 size: 13 residues. The CDR3 nucleotides are TGTGCCAGCAGTTTAAACTCTCCCTACGAGCAGTACTTC. The encoded protein is CASSLNSPYEQYF.

This clone has just one count. The V call is TRBV11-2, the J call TRBJ1-2; 7 nucleotides align to TRBD1. Germline V gives CDR1 SGHAT, CDR2 FQNNGV. The CDR3 extends over 15 amino acids. With V trimmed by 1 base and J by 8 bases, 10 bases remained unmatched. The CDR3 loop reads CASSLATQGTDGYTF. CDR3 DNA: TGTGCCAGCAGCTTAGCAACACAGGGGACGGACGGCTACACCTTC.

The chain recombines TRBV2 with TRBJ1-2; TRBD1 aligns across 8 bases. Trimming took 2 bases from V and 8 from J; bases not matched to a gene: 13. The germline CDR1 and CDR2 sequences are SNHLY and FYNNEI. The length of the CDR3 is 16 residues. The CDR3 here is CASSESQRDRREGYTF. The CDR3 DNA follows: TGTGCCAGCAGTGAATCCCAGAGGGACAGGAGGGAGGGCTACACCTTC. The entire variable domain, with the rest obtained from reference TRBV2 and TRBJ1-2, is as follows: EPEVTQTPSHQVTQMGQEVILRCVPISNHLYFYWYRQILGQKVEFLVSFYNNEISEKSEIFDDQFSVERPDGSNFTLKIRSTKLEDSAMYFCASSESQRDRREGYTFGSGTRLTVV.